This T cell receptor (beta chain) was obtained from a study of T-cell reconstitution after alpha-beta-depleted transplantation in children. The library targeted TCRbeta and was prepared with unique molecular identifiers. MiXCR was run by TCRdb on the PCR reads, yielding one entry per CDR3 protein. The table lists 610,000 or so distinct CDR3 sequences, over 20% of them singletons, with approximately 39% in the top ten. Findings and limits, study-wide: Reportedly, only several hundred clones from non-depleted graft cells drove alpha-beta T-cell counts at about two months. The study traced high day-60 TCRbeta diversity in some patients to surviving recipient T cells and thymic progenitors. At the one-year point after transplant, T-cell counts and TCRbeta diversity were found to come mostly from T cells that had been newly produced.

Unmatched junction bases numbered 7, after V lost 1 base and J lost 5 bases. The length of the CDR3 is 15 residues. The germline V gene has CDR1 SGHRS and CDR2 YFSETQ. This clonotype was found a few times. Antigen: not known. The material was PBMCs, obtained before TCRalphabeta/CD19-depleted stem cell transplant. This clonotype was sampled from a boy in the first two years of life with Wiskott-Aldrich syndrome, due to receive a stem cell transplant. The rearrangement uses TRBV5-1 and TRBJ2-7; 9 nucleotides align to TRBD1. The CDR3 sequence: CASSLWGTGFNEQYF. For the CDR3, the DNA is TGCGCCAGCAGCTTGTGGGGGACAGGGTTCAACGAGCAGTACTTC. Variable domain in full (rest from reference TRBV5-1 and TRBJ2-7): KAGVTQTPRYLIKTRGQQVTLSCSPISGHRSVSWYQQTPGQGLQFLFEYFSETQRNKGNFPGRFSGRQFSNSRSEMNVSTLELGDSALYLCASSLWGTGFNEQYFGPGTRLTVT.